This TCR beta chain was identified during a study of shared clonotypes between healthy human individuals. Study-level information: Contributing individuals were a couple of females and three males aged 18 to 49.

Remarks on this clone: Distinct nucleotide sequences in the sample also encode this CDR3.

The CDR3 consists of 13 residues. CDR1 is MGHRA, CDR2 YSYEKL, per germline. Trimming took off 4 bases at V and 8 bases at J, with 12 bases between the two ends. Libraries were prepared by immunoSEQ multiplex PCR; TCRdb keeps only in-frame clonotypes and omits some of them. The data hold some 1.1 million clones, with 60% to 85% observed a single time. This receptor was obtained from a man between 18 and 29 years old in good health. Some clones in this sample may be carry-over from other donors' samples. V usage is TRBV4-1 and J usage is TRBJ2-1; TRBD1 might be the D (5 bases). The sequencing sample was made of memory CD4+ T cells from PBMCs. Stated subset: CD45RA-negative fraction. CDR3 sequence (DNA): TGCGCCAGCAGCCCAGGGCTAGGCGATGAGCAGTTCTTC. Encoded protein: CASSPGLGDEQFF.